This is a list of T cell receptor beta chains from one sample in a study of blood T cell repertoires in COVID-19. The assay was immunoSEQ multiplex PCR, and TCRdb's table has in-frame clones only and misses some. The sample shows 95,000 to 150,000 clones, about 94% of them seen only once. The sample taken for sequencing was peripheral blood. The receptors originated from a man aged 45-65 years with COVID-19, enrolled during active disease. Each CDR3 is given with its conserved first and last residue. The D gene is left open where the match is weak. Size values are once, few and many counts, or a class for expanded clones, and some rows have none.

TRBJ2-1	-	TRBV14	-	CASSRRGPELSYNEQFF	TGTGCCAGCAGCCGCAGGGGTCCCGAACTCTCCTACAATGAGCAGTTCTTC
TRBJ1-1	-	TRBV6-2/TRBV6-3	-	CASSSSTGGTEAFF	TGTGCCAGCAGTTCCTCGACCGGGGGCACTGAAGCTTTCTTT
TRBJ2-2	TRBD2	TRBV4-2	-	CASSQELAGAFTGELFF	TGTGCCAGCAGCCAAGAACTAGCGGGGGCCTTCACCGGGGAGCTGTTTTTT
TRBJ2-7	TRBD1	TRBV5-4	once	CASSLGGGQGALEQYF	TGTGCCAGCAGCTTGGGGGGCGGACAGGGGGCGCTCGAGCAGTACTTC
TRBJ2-7	-	TRBV7-3	-	CAGGYEQYF	TGTGCGGGGGGCTACGAGCAGTACTTC
TRBJ1-1	-	TRBV6-5	-	CASTDSKRTEAFF	TGTGCCAGCACGGATTCTAAGAGGACTGAAGCTTTCTTT
TRBJ2-3	TRBD2	TRBV6-2/TRBV6-3	-	CASSRLAGGADTQYF	TGTGCCAGCAGTCGGTTAGCGGGAGGGGCAGATACGCAGTATTTT
TRBJ2-3	TRBD2	TRBV9	once	CASSTGLAGGTDTQYF	TGTGCCAGCAGCACCGGACTAGCGGGAGGGACAGATACGCAGTATTTT
TRBJ2-7	-	TRBV6-2/TRBV6-3	-	CASSYSKEYEQYF	TGTGCCAGCAGTTACTCGAAGGAGTACGAGCAGTACTTC
TRBJ2-6	-	TRBV10-1	-	CASSESRFSGANVLTF	TGCGCCAGCAGTGAGTCCAGGTTCTCTGGGGCCAACGTCCTGACTTTC
TRBJ2-2	TRBD1	TRBV6-5	-	CAISTGGDTGELFF	TGTGCCATCTCGACAGGGGGAGACACCGGGGAGCTGTTTTTT
TRBJ1-6	TRBD1	TRBV5-4	-	CASSGTGAGSSPLHF	TGTGCCAGCAGCGGAACAGGGGCGGGAAGTTCACCCCTCCACTTT
TRBJ1-2	-	TRBV6-1	-	CASSDGPYGYTF	TGTGCCAGCAGTGATGGGCCCTATGGCTACACCTTC
TRBJ2-7	TRBD1	TRBV28	-	CASSWTGGDEQYF	TGTGCCAGCAGTTGGACAGGGGGCGACGAGCAGTACTTC
TRBJ2-3	-	TRBV30	-	CAWSRDLMTNTQYF	TGTGCCTGGAGCCGGGACTTAATGACGAATACGCAGTATTTT
TRBJ2-1	-	TRBV27	-	CASSPGTNEQFF	TGTGCCAGCAGTCCCGGGACAAATGAGCAGTTCTTC
TRBJ2-7	TRBD2	TRBV4-1	-	CASSQEPTGRAGVEQYF	TGCGCCAGCAGCCAAGAACCGACGGGCCGGGCGGGAGTCGAGCAGTACTTC
TRBJ2-6	TRBD2	TRBV4-2	once	CASSQEGSGAPGANVLTF	TGTGCCAGCAGCCAAGAAGGAAGCGGGGCGCCTGGGGCCAACGTCCTGACTTTC
TRBJ2-6	TRBD1	TRBV19	-	CASSFLNDRALSGANVLTF	TGTGCCAGTAGTTTCCTCAACGACAGGGCCCTTTCTGGGGCCAACGTCCTGACTTTC
TRBJ1-5	TRBD1	TRBV6-2/TRBV6-3	once	CASSLTGPQFQHF	TGTGCCAGCAGCTTGACAGGGCCCCAATTCCAGCATTTT
TRBJ1-2	TRBD1	TRBV15	-	CATSRAGGPYGYTF	TGTGCCACCAGCAGGGCAGGGGGCCCCTATGGCTACACCTTC
TRBJ2-4	TRBD2	TRBV5-5	-	CASSWGEREGQGPKNIQYF	TGTGCCAGCAGCTGGGGTGAGCGGGAGGGCCAGGGACCAAAAAACATTCAGTACTTC
TRBJ2-3	-	TRBV18	-	CASSPPASADTQYF	TGTGCCAGCTCACCACCGGCCAGCGCAGATACGCAGTATTTT
TRBJ2-1	TRBD2	TRBV4-2	-	CASSQDSGTKQFF	TGTGCCAGCAGCCAAGATAGCGGGACTAAGCAGTTCTTC
TRBJ1-4	TRBD1	TRBV9	-	CASSPQGQTNEKLFF	TGTGCCAGCAGCCCACAGGGGCAGACTAATGAAAAACTGTTTTTT
TRBJ2-5	-	TRBV6-6	-	CASGQQTQYF	TGTGCCAGCGGGCAGCAGACCCAGTACTTC